This T cell receptor beta chain was profiled in a study of shared clonotypes between healthy human individuals. Broader study findings: With few donors, the genetic and exposure-history diversity represented was limited. Rarefaction indicated that sorted-subset sequencing remained incomplete although depth was large.

Many counts were recorded for this clone. Antigen unknown. Each subset's genomic DNA was split evenly across several immunoSEQ plates. TCRdb keeps only in-frame clones here, not all; method: immunoSEQ multiplex PCR. This sample has some 1.1 million clones, with approximately 80% found just once. This CDR3 is 16 amino acids long. Germline CDR1 is MNHEY and CDR2 is SVGAGI. V was pared by 0 bases and J by 0 bases, with 12 bases between. The clonotype originates from a man between 18 and 29 years old in good health. Some clones in this sample may be carry-over from other donors' samples. The sample comprised memory CD4+ T cells from PBMCs. As for subset: CD45RA-negative fraction. The chain links TRBV6-5 to TRBJ2-7, with D perhaps matching TRBD1 or TRBD2 (5 bases each). The CDR3 DNA follows: TGTGCCAGCAGTTACTCGGTCCAGGGAGTCTCCTACGAGCAGTACTTC. This gives the protein CASSYSVQGVSYEQYF.